These 10 T cell receptor beta chains were all obtained from the same sample, sequenced in a study of T cells after yellow fever vaccination. TCRdb itself ran the 5' RACE reads through MiXCR, one entry per CDR3 protein. The sample holds hundreds of thousands of distinct CDR3 sequences, over 5% seen once. Sequenced here: PBMCs, sampled 5 days after the yellow fever booster vaccination. The receptor set was obtained from a man aged 25 to 40 who received the YFV17D yellow fever vaccine.

This clonotype was counted ten times or more. The rearrangement joins TRBV28 to TRBJ2-7; the D gene could be TRBD1 or TRBD2 (5 bases each). CDR3 length: 15 residues. CDR1 is MDHEN, CDR2 SYDVKM, per germline. Trimming stripped 5 bases from V and 2 bases from J, with 16 bases between. The CDR3 here is CASSNVGDGAYEQYF. DNA of the CDR3: TGTGCCAGCAGTAATGTGGGGGACGGCGCCTACGAGCAGTACTTC.

In its sample, this clonotype was seen many times. The chain couples TRBV15 to TRBJ2-1; 9 bases match TRBD2. The CDR3 runs 15 residues. The J segment lost 12 bases and the V segment lost 1 base, leaving 10 bases of the junction unmatched. Germline-derived CDR1 and CDR2 are LNHNV and YYDKDF (reference sequence). The CDR3 sequence is CATSRGTSEGEGQFF. In DNA form, the CDR3 reads TGTGCCACCAGCAGAGGGACTAGCGAGGGGGAGGGGCAGTTCTTC.

This clonotype appeared many times. In DNA, the CDR3 is TGTGCCAGCAGCTCCGGGACCCTATGGGGGGAGCTGTTTTTT. This translates into CASSSGTLWGELFF. The chain has TRBV7-2 and TRBJ2-2; D may be TRBD1 or TRBD2 (5 bases each). The germline V gene encodes CDR1 SGHTA and CDR2 FQGNSA. V dropped 4 bases and J dropped 8 bases, with 14 bases sitting between them. The CDR3 loop spans 14 amino acids.

This clonotype was found a few times. The chain combines TRBV7-8 with TRBJ2-1; 10 bases fit TRBD2. This CDR3 region has 15 residues. Trimming at V came to 5 bases and at J to 7 bases, leaving 8 bases not matched to a gene. In germline, CDR1 is SGHVS, CDR2 FQNEAQ. The CDR3 nucleotides are TGTGCCAGCAGCAGGACTAGCGGCCTATGGAATGAGCAGTTCTTC. Protein: CASSRTSGLWNEQFF.

This clonotype has just a few counts. V usage is TRBV14 and J usage is TRBJ2-3; 8 bases fit TRBD2. The CDR3 contains 23 residues. CDR1 is SGHDN and CDR2 is FVKESK in the germline V gene. Trimming cost V 4 bases and J 6 bases; bases outside gene matches: 33. CDR3: CASSPFPLGRGQTRSGSSDTQYF. The CDR3 DNA follows: TGTGCCAGCAGCCCCTTTCCCCTGGGGCGGGGGCAGACTCGGAGCGGGAGTTCGGATACGCAGTATTTT.

This clonotype was counted a few times. The chain recombines TRBV20-1 with TRBJ2-7; 7 bases line up with TRBD1. The CDR3 contains 15 residues. With 0 bases clipped from V and 7 bases from J, the junction kept 12 bases outside the gene matches. Germline V CDR1 and CDR2: DFQATT, SNEGSKA (reference sequence). CDR3 bases: TGCAGTGCTAGAGATAGTCCGGGACAGACTTTTGAGCAGTACTTC. This encodes CSARDSPGQTFEQYF.

This clonotype was found many times. V is TRBV6-5 and J is TRBJ1-6, with a weak D call TRBD1 (6 bases). This CDR3 spans 18 amino acids. V dropped 0 bases and J dropped 10 bases, with 22 bases sitting between them. CDR1 is MNHEY, CDR2 SVGAGI, per germline. The CDR3 bases are TGTGCCAGCAGTTACTCGATGTCCTCGACAGGTTATGTCTCACCCCTCCACTTT. Residues: CASSYSMSSTGYVSPLHF.

This clonotype has a count of ten or more. The V call is TRBV12-3 or TRBV12-4, the J call TRBJ2-7; no clear D. The CDR3 runs to 13 residues. The ends were cut back, 7 bases at V and 2 bases at J, with 12 bases in the middle. CDR3: CASNFAGAYEQYF. For the CDR3, the DNA is TGTGCCAGCAATTTTGCTGGCGCCTACGAGCAGTACTTC.

This clonotype was counted only a few times. The chain combines TRBV7-2 with TRBJ2-5, with a tentative D call TRBD1 (5 bases). V lost 4 bases, J lost 4 bases, and 16 bases lay in between. In germline, CDR1 is SGHTA, CDR2 FQGNSA. The CDR3 runs 15 residues. The CDR3 DNA follows: TGTGCCAGCAGCTCCCCAGGGCTGGGGCGAGAGACCCAGTACTTC. It encodes CASSSPGLGRETQYF.

The V call is TRBV28, the J call TRBJ2-1, with D unclear. The germline V gene encodes CDR1 MDHEN and CDR2 SYDVKM. The CDR3 length is 13 residues. V dropped 3 bases and J dropped 12 bases, with 15 bases sitting between them. The CDR3 loop reads CASSFQSPASQFF. The CDR3 region has the DNA TGTGCCAGCAGTTTTCAAAGCCCAGCGTCGCAGTTCTTC.